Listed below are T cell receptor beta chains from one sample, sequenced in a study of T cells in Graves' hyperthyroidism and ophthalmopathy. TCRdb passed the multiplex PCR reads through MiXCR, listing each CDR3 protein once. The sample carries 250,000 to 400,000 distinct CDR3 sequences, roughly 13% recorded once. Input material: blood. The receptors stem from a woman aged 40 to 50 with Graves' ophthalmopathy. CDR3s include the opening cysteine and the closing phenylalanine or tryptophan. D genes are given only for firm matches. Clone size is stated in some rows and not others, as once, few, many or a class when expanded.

CDR3aa: CASRLAPSRGNQETQYF; CDR3nt: TGTGCCAGCAGACTGGCCCCTTCCAGGGGAAACCAAGAGACCCAGTACTTC; abundance: many; len: 17; d_gene: .; v_gene: TRBV27; j_gene: TRBJ2-5
CDR3aa: CASSLRDTF; CDR3nt: TGTGCCAGCAGCCTGCGGGACACCTTC; abundance: many; len: 9; d_gene: .; v_gene: TRBV5-8; j_gene: TRBJ1-2
CDR3aa: CASSSPGTATEQFF; CDR3nt: TGTGCCAGCAGTTCCCCCGGGACAGCTACTGAGCAGTTCTTC; abundance: many; len: 14; d_gene: TRBD1; v_gene: TRBV28; j_gene: TRBJ2-1
CDR3aa: CASSEKVMVGRNQPQHF; CDR3nt: TGTGCCAGCAGTGAAAAGGTTATGGTGGGTCGCAATCAGCCCCAGCATTTT; abundance: once; len: 17; d_gene: .; v_gene: TRBV6-1; j_gene: TRBJ1-5
CDR3aa: CSARGLAREQFF; CDR3nt: TGCAGTGCTAGAGGACTAGCGAGGGAGCAGTTCTTC; abundance: many; len: 12; d_gene: TRBD2; v_gene: TRBV20-1; j_gene: TRBJ2-1
CDR3aa: CASRWTGLYGYTF; CDR3nt: TGCGCCAGCAGATGGACAGGGCTCTATGGCTACACCTTC; abundance: .; len: 13; d_gene: TRBD1; v_gene: TRBV5-1; j_gene: TRBJ1-2
CDR3aa: CSAREMGQVAADGYTF; CDR3nt: TGCAGTGCTAGAGAAATGGGACAGGTCGCTGCAGATGGCTACACCTTC; abundance: few; len: 16; d_gene: TRBD1; v_gene: TRBV20-1; j_gene: TRBJ1-2
CDR3aa: CASSERPMGIAYNEQFF; CDR3nt: TGTGCCAGCAGTGAACGTCCGATGGGAATTGCCTACAATGAGCAGTTCTTC; abundance: many; len: 17; d_gene: .; v_gene: TRBV25-1; j_gene: TRBJ2-1
CDR3aa: CASSPGTDTQYF; CDR3nt: TGTGCCAGCAGCCCGGGCACAGATACGCAGTATTTT; abundance: many; len: 12; d_gene: .; v_gene: TRBV12-3/TRBV12-4; j_gene: TRBJ2-3
CDR3aa: CASSFGDTSVYEQYF; CDR3nt: TGCGCCAGCAGCTTTGGGGACACATCCGTTTACGAGCAGTACTTC; abundance: .; len: 15; d_gene: .; v_gene: TRBV5-1; j_gene: TRBJ2-7
CDR3aa: CASSRSPGGLLYYEQYF; CDR3nt: TGTGCCAGCAGCCGGAGCCCAGGGGGACTCCTCTACTACGAGCAGTACTTC; abundance: many; len: 17; d_gene: .; v_gene: TRBV5-5; j_gene: TRBJ2-7
CDR3aa: CASSVEGTGREKLFF; CDR3nt: TGTGCCAGCAGCGTAGAGGGGACAGGGCGTGAAAAACTGTTTTTT; abundance: few; len: 15; d_gene: TRBD1; v_gene: TRBV9; j_gene: TRBJ1-4
CDR3aa: CASSEWLGGGEPQHF; CDR3nt: TGTGCCAGCAGTGAGTGGCTAGGTGGAGGGGAGCCCCAGCATTTT; abundance: many; len: 15; d_gene: .; v_gene: TRBV2; j_gene: TRBJ1-5
CDR3aa: CSGGSGEYYNEQFF; CDR3nt: TGCAGCGGGGGTAGCGGGGAGTACTACAATGAGCAGTTCTTC; abundance: .; len: 14; d_gene: TRBD2; v_gene: TRBV29-1; j_gene: TRBJ2-1
CDR3aa: CASSQDGRNTDTQYF; CDR3nt: TGTGCCAGCAGCCAAGATGGTCGGAACACAGATACGCAGTATTTT; abundance: few; len: 15; d_gene: .; v_gene: TRBV4-2; j_gene: TRBJ2-3
CDR3aa: CASSRQADTQYF; CDR3nt: TGTGCCAGCAGTCGACAAGCAGATACGCAGTATTTT; abundance: many; len: 12; d_gene: .; v_gene: TRBV2; j_gene: TRBJ2-3
CDR3aa: CASSGLAGSEQFF; CDR3nt: TGTGCCAGCAGTGGACTAGCGGGTTCTGAGCAGTTCTTC; abundance: few; len: 13; d_gene: TRBD2; v_gene: TRBV6-4; j_gene: TRBJ2-1
CDR3aa: CASSQGRVRVTDTQYF; CDR3nt: TGTGCCAGCAGCCAAGGTAGAGTGAGGGTCACAGATACGCAGTATTTT; abundance: .; len: 16; d_gene: .; v_gene: TRBV14; j_gene: TRBJ2-3
CDR3aa: CSARPRAKSPLHF; CDR3nt: TGCAGTGCTAGACCCAGGGCGAAATCACCCCTCCACTTT; abundance: few; len: 13; d_gene: .; v_gene: TRBV20-1; j_gene: TRBJ1-6
CDR3aa: CATSGRGPPGNTIYF; CDR3nt: TGTGCCACCAGCGGCAGGGGGCCGCCTGGAAACACCATATATTTT; abundance: .; len: 15; d_gene: TRBD1; v_gene: TRBV15; j_gene: TRBJ1-3
CDR3aa: CASSRGGPDPQHF; CDR3nt: TGTGCCAGCAGTAGGGGGGGTCCGGATCCCCAGCATTTT; abundance: many; len: 13; d_gene: .; v_gene: TRBV12-3/TRBV12-4; j_gene: TRBJ1-5
CDR3aa: CAISSLAWGANEQYF; CDR3nt: TGTGCCATCAGCTCCCTGGCCTGGGGGGCCAACGAGCAGTACTTC; abundance: many; len: 15; d_gene: .; v_gene: TRBV10-3; j_gene: TRBJ2-7
CDR3aa: CASSPRFPADTQYF; CDR3nt: TGTGCCAGCAGCCCCCGCTTCCCGGCAGATACGCAGTATTTT; abundance: many; len: 14; d_gene: .; v_gene: TRBV3-1; j_gene: TRBJ2-3
CDR3aa: CASSQRSTGPDNSPLHF; CDR3nt: TGTGCCAGCAGTCAGCGTTCCACAGGACCCGATAATTCACCCCTCCACTTT; abundance: few; len: 17; d_gene: .; v_gene: TRBV6-1; j_gene: TRBJ1-6
CDR3aa: CASRSRSAAGELFF; CDR3nt: TGTGCCAGCAGATCCAGGTCAGCGGCCGGGGAGCTGTTTTTT; abundance: many; len: 14; d_gene: .; v_gene: TRBV6-1; j_gene: TRBJ2-2
CDR3aa: CASSSKAGARNEKLFF; CDR3nt: TGTGCCAGCAGCTCCAAAGCGGGGGCCCGGAATGAAAAACTGTTTTTT; abundance: many; len: 16; d_gene: .; v_gene: TRBV13; j_gene: TRBJ1-4
CDR3aa: CASSSRDRGQPQHF; CDR3nt: TGTGCCAGCAGCAGCCGGGACAGGGGTCAGCCCCAGCATTTT; abundance: .; len: 14; d_gene: TRBD1; v_gene: TRBV5-6; j_gene: TRBJ1-5
CDR3aa: CASRETSEQFF; CDR3nt: TGTGCCAGCAGAGAAACTAGTGAGCAGTTCTTC; abundance: many; len: 11; d_gene: .; v_gene: TRBV6-1; j_gene: TRBJ2-1
CDR3aa: CATGGAFF; CDR3nt: TGTGCCACCGGGGGGGCTTTCTTT; abundance: many; len: 8; d_gene: .; v_gene: TRBV28; j_gene: TRBJ1-1
CDR3aa: CASSGPGQGYEQYF; CDR3nt: TGTGCCAGCAGCGGACCGGGACAGGGCTACGAGCAGTACTTC; abundance: .; len: 14; d_gene: TRBD1; v_gene: TRBV5-5; j_gene: TRBJ2-7
CDR3aa: CASSAGGGGVETQYF; CDR3nt: TGTGCCAGCAGCGCAGGGGGTGGAGGTGTGGAGACCCAGTACTTC; abundance: many; len: 15; d_gene: TRBD1; v_gene: TRBV2; j_gene: TRBJ2-5
CDR3aa: CATSRDRVNQPQHF; CDR3nt: TGTGCCACCAGCAGAGACAGAGTAAATCAGCCCCAGCATTTT; abundance: many; len: 14; d_gene: .; v_gene: TRBV15; j_gene: TRBJ1-5
CDR3aa: CASSQEGGRDTQYF; CDR3nt: TGCGCCAGCAGCCAAGAGGGGGGGAGAGATACGCAGTATTTT; abundance: few; len: 14; d_gene: TRBD2; v_gene: TRBV4-1; j_gene: TRBJ2-3
CDR3aa: CASSLDVRGIFNEQFF; CDR3nt: TGTGCCAGCAGCTTAGACGTCAGGGGTATTTTCAATGAGCAGTTCTTC; abundance: many; len: 16; d_gene: .; v_gene: TRBV7-9; j_gene: TRBJ2-1
CDR3aa: CSARVSATEAFF; CDR3nt: TGCAGTGCTAGAGTGAGTGCCACTGAAGCTTTCTTT; abundance: many; len: 12; d_gene: .; v_gene: TRBV20-1; j_gene: TRBJ1-1
CDR3aa: CASSLYAGSYEQYF; CDR3nt: TGTGCCAGCAGTTTATACGCAGGGTCCTACGAGCAGTACTTC; abundance: many; len: 14; d_gene: .; v_gene: TRBV27; j_gene: TRBJ2-7
CDR3aa: CASSTITPTGGDYNEQFF; CDR3nt: TGTGCCAGCAGTACAATCACCCCTACAGGGGGAGACTACAATGAGCAGTTCTTC; abundance: many; len: 18; d_gene: TRBD1; v_gene: TRBV27; j_gene: TRBJ2-1
CDR3aa: CSASASYEQYF; CDR3nt: TGCAGTGCTAGCGCATCCTACGAGCAGTACTTC; abundance: many; len: 11; d_gene: .; v_gene: TRBV29-1; j_gene: TRBJ2-7
CDR3aa: CASSAGTVNEQYF; CDR3nt: TGTGCCAGCAGTGCCGGGACAGTGAACGAGCAGTACTTC; abundance: many; len: 13; d_gene: TRBD1; v_gene: TRBV27; j_gene: TRBJ2-7
CDR3aa: CASSPDYNSYNEQFF; CDR3nt: TGTGCCAGCAGTCCGGACTACAACTCCTACAATGAGCAGTTCTTC; abundance: many; len: 15; d_gene: .; v_gene: TRBV27; j_gene: TRBJ2-1
CDR3aa: CSVESRGRTGGYEQYF; CDR3nt: TGCAGCGTTGAAAGTCGGGGGAGGACGGGAGGCTACGAGCAGTACTTC; abundance: many; len: 16; d_gene: TRBD2; v_gene: TRBV29-1; j_gene: TRBJ2-7
CDR3aa: CASSLDGLEFF; CDR3nt: TGTGCCAGCAGCTTAGATGGTCTGGAGTTCTTC; abundance: many; len: 11; d_gene: .; v_gene: TRBV2; j_gene: TRBJ2-1
CDR3aa: CASSAISSTGELFF; CDR3nt: TGTGCCAGCAGCGCAATCAGCTCCACCGGGGAGCTGTTTTTT; abundance: few; len: 14; d_gene: .; v_gene: TRBV7-9; j_gene: TRBJ2-2
CDR3aa: CASSLDTGGRIRNEQFF; CDR3nt: TGTGCCAGCAGCTTAGATACTGGCGGGAGGATTAGAAATGAGCAGTTCTTC; abundance: .; len: 17; d_gene: TRBD2; v_gene: TRBV11-2; j_gene: TRBJ2-1
CDR3aa: CATSDVGTGASSQPQHF; CDR3nt: TGTGCCACCAGTGACGTCGGGACAGGGGCCTCCAGTCAGCCCCAGCATTTT; abundance: .; len: 17; d_gene: TRBD1; v_gene: TRBV24-1; j_gene: TRBJ1-5
CDR3aa: CASRVGGTNTGELFF; CDR3nt: TGTGCCAGCAGGGTCGGGGGAACGAACACCGGGGAGCTGTTTTTT; abundance: many; len: 15; d_gene: .; v_gene: TRBV11-3; j_gene: TRBJ2-2
CDR3aa: CASSLASGRSKNIQYF; CDR3nt: TGTGCCAGCAGCTTAGCTAGCGGGAGATCCAAAAACATTCAGTACTTC; abundance: many; len: 16; d_gene: TRBD2; v_gene: TRBV11-2; j_gene: TRBJ2-4
CDR3aa: CASSPAGGGGEKLFF; CDR3nt: TGTGCCAGCAGCCCCGCCGGGGGGGGCGGCGAAAAACTGTTTTTT; abundance: .; len: 15; d_gene: .; v_gene: TRBV7-9; j_gene: TRBJ1-4
CDR3aa: CASSQGPLGLAGEVVTAGELFF; CDR3nt: TGTGCCAGCAGCCAAGGACCGCTGGGACTAGCGGGAGAGGTAGTCACGGCCGGGGAGCTGTTTTTT; abundance: .; len: 22; d_gene: TRBD2; v_gene: TRBV14; j_gene: TRBJ2-2
CDR3aa: CASSQSRQPNEKLFF; CDR3nt: TGTGCCAGCAGCCAATCCCGCCAACCGAATGAAAAACTGTTTTTT; abundance: .; len: 15; d_gene: .; v_gene: TRBV16; j_gene: TRBJ1-4
CDR3aa: CASSFSSYGNQPQHF; CDR3nt: TGTGCCAGCAGTTTCTCCTCATATGGGAATCAGCCCCAGCATTTT; abundance: .; len: 15; d_gene: .; v_gene: TRBV27; j_gene: TRBJ1-5
CDR3aa: CASNRKGSSGRDNEQFF; CDR3nt: TGTGCCAGCAATAGAAAGGGGAGTAGCGGGAGGGACAATGAGCAGTTCTTC; abundance: many; len: 17; d_gene: TRBD2; v_gene: TRBV12-3/TRBV12-4; j_gene: TRBJ2-1
CDR3aa: CASSRRGQNIQYF; CDR3nt: TGTGCCAGCAGCCGCAGGGGTCAAAACATTCAGTACTTC; abundance: .; len: 13; d_gene: .; v_gene: TRBV2; j_gene: TRBJ2-4
CDR3aa: CAIRDRENDEAFF; CDR3nt: TGTGCCATCCGGGACAGGGAGAATGATGAAGCTTTCTTT; abundance: many; len: 13; d_gene: TRBD1; v_gene: TRBV7-9; j_gene: TRBJ1-1
CDR3aa: CASSLDGGRSSYEQYF; CDR3nt: TGTGCCAGCAGCTTAGACGGCGGCAGGAGCTCCTACGAGCAGTACTTC; abundance: many; len: 16; d_gene: .; v_gene: TRBV11-2; j_gene: TRBJ2-7
CDR3aa: CASSERGWGEQFF; CDR3nt: TGTGCCAGCAGTGAGAGGGGGTGGGGTGAGCAGTTCTTC; abundance: .; len: 13; d_gene: .; v_gene: TRBV12-3/TRBV12-4; j_gene: TRBJ2-1
CDR3aa: CASSTFDRPFSYNEQFF; CDR3nt: TGTGCCAGTAGTACGTTCGACAGGCCATTTTCCTACAATGAGCAGTTCTTC; abundance: .; len: 17; d_gene: .; v_gene: TRBV19; j_gene: TRBJ2-1
CDR3aa: CSARDLGTGGLNTEAFF; CDR3nt: TGCAGTGCTAGAGATCTGGGGACAGGGGGTCTAAACACTGAAGCTTTCTTT; abundance: few; len: 17; d_gene: TRBD1; v_gene: TRBV20-1; j_gene: TRBJ1-1
CDR3aa: CASSSFLQKKNTEAFF; CDR3nt: TGTGCCAGCAGCTCCTTTCTCCAGAAGAAGAACACTGAAGCTTTCTTT; abundance: many; len: 16; d_gene: .; v_gene: TRBV5-4; j_gene: TRBJ1-1